These T cell receptor beta chains were read from a single sample in a study of T cells in Graves' hyperthyroidism and ophthalmopathy. Via MiXCR, TCRdb re-called the multiplex PCR reads, giving one row per CDR3 protein. The sample lists 540,000 or so distinct CDR3 sequences, approximately 14% occurring once. Sequencing input: blood. The receptors stem from a woman in her twenties or thirties with Graves' hyperthyroidism. CDR3s include the opening cysteine and the closing phenylalanine or tryptophan. Fields, in order: V gene, clone size, J gene, D gene, CDR3 protein, CDR3 DNA. D genes are given only for firm matches. Size values are once, few and many counts, or a class for expanded clones, and some rows have none.

V gene: TRBV2
clone size: .
J gene: TRBJ2-7
D gene: .
CDR3 protein: CASSGGRGPTFEQYF
CDR3 DNA: TGTGCCAGCAGTGGGGGTAGGGGACCAACTTTCGAGCAGTACTTC

V gene: TRBV7-2
clone size: many
J gene: TRBJ2-2
D gene: .
CDR3 protein: CASSFGSGELFF
CDR3 DNA: TGTGCCAGCAGCTTCGGGAGCGGGGAGCTGTTTTTT

V gene: TRBV7-3
clone size: .
J gene: TRBJ2-2
D gene: TRBD1
CDR3 protein: CASSLRGYGTGGTGELFF
CDR3 DNA: TGTGCCAGCAGCTTACGGGGATACGGGACAGGGGGTACCGGGGAGCTGTTTTTT

V gene: TRBV28
clone size: .
J gene: TRBJ2-3
D gene: TRBD2
CDR3 protein: CASSAGGLAGVTDTQYF
CDR3 DNA: TGTGCCAGCAGCGCTGGTGGACTAGCGGGAGTCACAGATACGCAGTATTTT

V gene: TRBV24-1
clone size: .
J gene: TRBJ2-3
D gene: .
CDR3 protein: CATSGGTTDTQYF
CDR3 DNA: TGTGCCACCAGTGGGGGCACCACAGATACGCAGTATTTT

V gene: TRBV20-1
clone size: many
J gene: TRBJ2-7
D gene: TRBD2
CDR3 protein: CSAIRTSGGYEQYF
CDR3 DNA: TGCAGTGCTATACGGACTAGCGGTGGCTACGAGCAGTACTTC

V gene: TRBV20-1
clone size: few
J gene: TRBJ2-1
D gene: TRBD1
CDR3 protein: CSARAGQGSPNEQFF
CDR3 DNA: TGCAGTGCTAGAGCCGGACAGGGGTCCCCCAATGAGCAGTTCTTC

V gene: TRBV2
clone size: many
J gene: TRBJ2-4
D gene: .
CDR3 protein: CASSELRGFGKAKNIQYF
CDR3 DNA: TGTGCCAGCAGTGAATTACGGGGGTTCGGGAAAGCCAAAAACATTCAGTACTTC

V gene: TRBV4-1
clone size: .
J gene: TRBJ1-2
D gene: .
CDR3 protein: CASSPTSADYYGYTF
CDR3 DNA: TGCGCCAGCAGCCCTACCTCAGCGGACTACTATGGCTACACCTTC

V gene: TRBV6-5
clone size: many
J gene: TRBJ1-1
D gene: TRBD1
CDR3 protein: CASSYSQGDTEAFF
CDR3 DNA: TGTGCCAGCAGTTACTCTCAGGGGGACACTGAAGCTTTCTTT

V gene: TRBV18
clone size: many
J gene: TRBJ2-7
D gene: .
CDR3 protein: CASSPKGPEQYF
CDR3 DNA: TGTGCCAGCTCACCGAAAGGACCCGAGCAGTACTTC

V gene: TRBV6-1
clone size: few
J gene: TRBJ1-1
D gene: .
CDR3 protein: CASSLDGNDEAFF
CDR3 DNA: TGTGCCAGCAGTTTGGACGGGAACGATGAAGCTTTCTTT

V gene: TRBV20-1
clone size: many
J gene: TRBJ2-3
D gene: .
CDR3 protein: CSARAGGRTDTQYF
CDR3 DNA: TGCAGTGCTAGAGCGGGGGGCCGCACAGATACGCAGTATTTT

V gene: TRBV2
clone size: .
J gene: TRBJ1-5
D gene: .
CDR3 protein: CASSDLGGRVQPQHF
CDR3 DNA: TGTGCCAGCAGTGACTTGGGGGGTCGGGTCCAGCCCCAGCATTTT

V gene: TRBV5-1
clone size: many
J gene: TRBJ2-3
D gene: TRBD2
CDR3 protein: CASSSLAGAGSDTQYF
CDR3 DNA: TGCGCCAGCAGCTCCTTAGCGGGAGCCGGTTCAGATACGCAGTATTTT

V gene: TRBV29-1
clone size: .
J gene: TRBJ1-5
D gene: TRBD1
CDR3 protein: CSVLTGGDQPQHF
CDR3 DNA: TGCAGCGTCCTGACAGGGGGGGATCAGCCCCAGCATTTT

V gene: TRBV12-3/TRBV12-4
clone size: many
J gene: TRBJ1-5
D gene: .
CDR3 protein: CASSFEGYQPQHF
CDR3 DNA: TGTGCCAGCAGTTTTGAGGGATATCAGCCCCAGCATTTT

V gene: TRBV5-1
clone size: .
J gene: TRBJ2-5
D gene: .
CDR3 protein: CASSRYAGGSGQETQYF
CDR3 DNA: TGCGCCAGCAGCCGATATGCCGGGGGTAGCGGACAAGAGACCCAGTACTTC

V gene: TRBV7-2
clone size: many
J gene: TRBJ2-7
D gene: .
CDR3 protein: CASSLDVALTAGEQYF
CDR3 DNA: TGTGCCAGCAGCTTAGACGTAGCGCTTACGGCGGGCGAGCAGTACTTC

V gene: TRBV4-1
clone size: many
J gene: TRBJ2-3
D gene: TRBD2
CDR3 protein: CASSQDPSGSTDTQYF
CDR3 DNA: TGCGCCAGCAGCCAAGATCCTAGCGGGAGCACAGATACGCAGTATTTT

V gene: TRBV11-2
clone size: many
J gene: TRBJ1-1
D gene: .
CDR3 protein: CASSLEYNSGTEAFF
CDR3 DNA: TGTGCCAGCAGCTTAGAGTACAACTCAGGGACTGAAGCTTTCTTT

V gene: TRBV5-1
clone size: few
J gene: TRBJ2-2
D gene: .
CDR3 protein: CASSFGGSDVTGELFF
CDR3 DNA: TGCGCCAGCAGCTTCGGAGGGTCCGACGTCACCGGGGAGCTGTTTTTT

V gene: TRBV27
clone size: few
J gene: TRBJ2-7
D gene: TRBD1
CDR3 protein: CASSGQESSYEQYF
CDR3 DNA: TGTGCCAGCAGTGGACAGGAGAGCTCCTACGAGCAGTACTTC

V gene: TRBV18
clone size: few
J gene: TRBJ2-1
D gene: TRBD2
CDR3 protein: CASSPGVLAGAHGQFF
CDR3 DNA: TGTGCCAGCTCACCGGGGGTACTAGCGGGAGCCCATGGGCAGTTCTTC

V gene: TRBV5-1
clone size: many
J gene: TRBJ2-7
D gene: TRBD1
CDR3 protein: CASGTGSGYEQYF
CDR3 DNA: TGCGCCAGCGGGACAGGGTCAGGCTACGAGCAGTACTTC

V gene: TRBV4-2
clone size: few
J gene: TRBJ2-3
D gene: TRBD2
CDR3 protein: CASSPGLADISTDTQYF
CDR3 DNA: TGTGCCAGCAGCCCAGGACTAGCGGACATTAGCACAGATACGCAGTATTTT

V gene: TRBV27
clone size: many
J gene: TRBJ2-1
D gene: TRBD2
CDR3 protein: CASTLRGEGYYEQFF
CDR3 DNA: TGTGCCAGCACCCTCCGGGGGGAAGGGTACTATGAGCAGTTCTTC

V gene: TRBV20-1
clone size: .
J gene: TRBJ2-5
D gene: TRBD1
CDR3 protein: CSVEDPNLTRTGIFGETQYF
CDR3 DNA: TGCAGCGTTGAAGATCCCAACCTAACTAGGACAGGGATATTTGGAGAGACCCAGTACTTC

V gene: TRBV27
clone size: many
J gene: TRBJ1-2
D gene: .
CDR3 protein: CASSLGGMSYGYTF
CDR3 DNA: TGTGCCAGCAGTTTAGGAGGGATGAGCTATGGCTACACCTTC

V gene: TRBV6-1
clone size: few
J gene: TRBJ1-4
D gene: TRBD1
CDR3 protein: CAAGGDSNEKLFF
CDR3 DNA: TGTGCCGCAGGGGGCGATTCTAATGAAAAACTGTTTTTT

V gene: TRBV6-1
clone size: few
J gene: TRBJ1-5
D gene: .
CDR3 protein: CASKTTVGNQPQHF
CDR3 DNA: TGTGCCAGCAAAACGACAGTGGGCAATCAGCCCCAGCATTTT

V gene: TRBV4-2
clone size: few
J gene: TRBJ1-1
D gene: .
CDR3 protein: CASSQPIPGQPNTEAFF
CDR3 DNA: TGTGCCAGCAGCCAGCCCATTCCGGGACAACCGAACACTGAAGCTTTCTTT

V gene: TRBV5-5
clone size: many
J gene: TRBJ1-5
D gene: .
CDR3 protein: CASSFRSGAHSNQPQHF
CDR3 DNA: TGTGCCAGCAGCTTTCGCTCAGGGGCTCATAGCAATCAGCCCCAGCATTTT

V gene: TRBV14
clone size: many
J gene: TRBJ1-1
D gene: .
CDR3 protein: CASSQDVNRVSGTEAFF
CDR3 DNA: TGTGCCAGCAGCCAAGATGTAAACAGGGTCTCCGGCACTGAAGCTTTCTTT

V gene: TRBV10-3
clone size: few
J gene: TRBJ1-2
D gene: TRBD1
CDR3 protein: CAITGQGENYGYTF
CDR3 DNA: TGTGCCATCACCGGACAGGGGGAGAACTATGGCTACACCTTC

V gene: TRBV5-1
clone size: .
J gene: TRBJ2-3
D gene: .
CDR3 protein: CASSFRQVSTDTQYF
CDR3 DNA: TGCGCCAGCAGCTTCAGGCAGGTTAGCACAGATACGCAGTATTTT

V gene: TRBV7-9
clone size: few
J gene: TRBJ2-1
D gene: .
CDR3 protein: CASSAPGPNEQFF
CDR3 DNA: TGTGCCAGCAGCGCTCCGGGGCCGAATGAGCAGTTCTTC

V gene: TRBV6-1
clone size: many
J gene: TRBJ1-2
D gene: .
CDR3 protein: CASSGGDRPTHGYTF
CDR3 DNA: TGTGCCAGCAGTGGAGGGGATCGCCCGACGCATGGCTACACCTTC

V gene: TRBV6-1
clone size: many
J gene: TRBJ2-7
D gene: .
CDR3 protein: CASSEGTSYEQYF
CDR3 DNA: TGTGCCAGCAGTGAGGGGACCTCCTACGAGCAGTACTTC

V gene: TRBV18
clone size: many
J gene: TRBJ1-3
D gene: .
CDR3 protein: CASSPPRPGNTIYF
CDR3 DNA: TGTGCCAGCTCACCACCGAGACCCGGAAACACCATATATTTT

V gene: TRBV20-1
clone size: .
J gene: TRBJ1-2
D gene: .
CDR3 protein: CSAALDKTNYGYTF
CDR3 DNA: TGCAGTGCCGCCTTGGACAAGACTAACTATGGCTACACCTTC

V gene: TRBV18
clone size: many
J gene: TRBJ1-1
D gene: .
CDR3 protein: CASSPRTENTEAFF
CDR3 DNA: TGTGCCAGCAGCCCGAGGACAGAGAACACTGAAGCTTTCTTT

V gene: TRBV2
clone size: few
J gene: TRBJ2-7
D gene: .
CDR3 protein: CASIRSPFSYEQYF
CDR3 DNA: TGTGCCAGCATTAGAAGCCCCTTCTCCTACGAGCAGTACTTC